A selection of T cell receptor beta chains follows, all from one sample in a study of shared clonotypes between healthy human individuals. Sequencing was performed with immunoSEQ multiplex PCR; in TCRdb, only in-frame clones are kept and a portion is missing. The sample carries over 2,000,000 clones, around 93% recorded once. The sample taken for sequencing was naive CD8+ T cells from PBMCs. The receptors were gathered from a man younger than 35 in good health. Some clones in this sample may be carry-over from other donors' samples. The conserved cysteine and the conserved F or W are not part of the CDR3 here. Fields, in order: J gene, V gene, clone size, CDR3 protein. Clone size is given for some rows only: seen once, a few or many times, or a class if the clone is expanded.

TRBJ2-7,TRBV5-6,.,ASSSIRDRDYEQY
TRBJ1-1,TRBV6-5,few,ASSRDRNTEAF
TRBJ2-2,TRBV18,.,ASSPNAGPLMANTGELF
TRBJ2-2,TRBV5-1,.,ASSSRDRGLTGELF
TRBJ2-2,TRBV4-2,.,ASSQRGTWGGELF
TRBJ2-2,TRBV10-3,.,AISEGGINTGELF
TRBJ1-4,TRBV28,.,ASRTGASNEKLF
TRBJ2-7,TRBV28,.,ASSQPRAGGSYEQY
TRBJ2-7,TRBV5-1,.,ASSWTGGEQY
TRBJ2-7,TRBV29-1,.,SVEVGTSPYEQY
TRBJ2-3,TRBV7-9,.,ASSLASDTDTQY
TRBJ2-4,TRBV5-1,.,ASSLDREGKNIQY
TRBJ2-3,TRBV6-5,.,ASSSGVASTDTQY
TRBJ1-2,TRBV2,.,ASLQPGQASAYGYT
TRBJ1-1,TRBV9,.,ASSVGVGNTEAF
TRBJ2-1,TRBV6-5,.,ASQGSGSNEQF
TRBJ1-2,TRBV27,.,ASSPDRMLYGYT
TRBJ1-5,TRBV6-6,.,ASTPPEAPQPQH
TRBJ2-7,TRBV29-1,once,SVEGQNSYEQY
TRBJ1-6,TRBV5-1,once,ASSSDRDGVNSPLH
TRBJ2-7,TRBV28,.,ASSSGLAASYEQY
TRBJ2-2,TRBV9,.,ASSTRTSGSTGELF
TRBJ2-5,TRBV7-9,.,ASSLHGGGQETQY
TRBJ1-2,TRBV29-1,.,SVGPEGDYGYT
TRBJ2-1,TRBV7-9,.,ASSGAGPYNEQF
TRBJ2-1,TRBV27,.,ASSFAGWNEQF
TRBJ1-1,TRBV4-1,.,ASSQAQMNTEAF
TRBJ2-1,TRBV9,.,ASSVDPGGRYNEQF
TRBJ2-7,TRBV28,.,ASSPLVLSGSYEQY
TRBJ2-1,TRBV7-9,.,ASSLSSGSIHEQF
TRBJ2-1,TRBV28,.,ASNSPGTGGYEQF
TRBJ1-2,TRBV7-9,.,ASSSYGTDFNYGYT